This entry features one T cell receptor (beta chain) sequence. The data are from a study of blood T cell repertoires in COVID-19. Libraries were prepared by immunoSEQ multiplex PCR; TCRdb keeps only in-frame clonotypes and omits some of them. The sample lists roughly 110,000 clones; roughly nine tenths were seen once. After removal of 0 bases from V and 5 bases from J, the junction contained 8 bases not matched to a gene. The CDR3 consists of 16 residues. CDR1 and CDR2 (germline): LNHNV, YYDKDF (reference sequence). Sequencing was done on a sample of peripheral blood. The sequence was collected from a man between 40 and 49 years old with acute or convalescent COVID-19. This sequence joins TRBV15 and TRBJ2-7; 9 nucleotides align to TRBD2. The CDR3 sequence is CATSRDPASGTHEQYF. CDR3 bases: TGTGCCACCAGCAGAGATCCGGCTAGCGGGACCCACGAGCAGTACTTC.